The TCR beta chain described here comes from a study of blood T cell repertoires in COVID-19. Study in general: Whether acute or convalescent, the COVID-19 samples came from the United States, Italy and Spain.

V was pared by 7 bases and J by 2 bases, with 11 bases between. The germline V gene has CDR1 SQVTM and CDR2 ANQGSEA. The CDR3 spans 12 residues. Under the authors' procedure: Amplification of reference gene primers was used by the study to estimate nucleated cell counts. Some clones are missing from TCRdb's copy, which holds only in-frame ones; the method was immunoSEQ multiplex PCR. The V and J calls and clone size come from that table; D and trimming were worked out from the DNA. This sample yields about 270,000 clones, of which roughly nine tenths are seen a single time; about 4.1% belongs to the top ten.

The TCR was taken from a man between 60 and 75 years old who had recovered from COVID-19. This chain links TRBV29-1 with TRBJ1-1, with no clear D. Sequenced material: peripheral blood. The CDR3 protein is CSAEGANTEAFF. DNA of the CDR3: TGCAGCGCCGAGGGAGCAAACACTGAAGCTTTCTTT.